The 24 T cell receptor beta chains below were found in one sample sequenced in a study of Graves' ophthalmopathy and Graves' hyperthyroidism. CDR3 regions of TCR beta were amplified from RNA transcripts. HTBI-primed RT-PCR formed the first round, and a multiplex PCR formed the second. TCRdb recomputed calls from the multiplex PCR reads with MiXCR, one row per CDR3 protein. Of over 650,000 distinct CDR3 sequences listed, over 40% were seen once; the top ten hold more than 3%. Sequenced sample: peripheral blood. The receptors originated from an adult man with Graves' ophthalmopathy.

Points on this clonotype: This clone may be a read error of a much larger clone one base away. The chain employs TRBV2 and TRBJ2-2; maybe TRBD2 (5 bases). V lost 7 bases, J lost 5 bases, and 17 bases lay in between. Germline assignment: CDR1 SNHLY and CDR2 FYNNEI. CDR3 length: 15 amino acids. The CDR3 bases are TGTGCCAGCACCCCAGGACTTACGAGGACCGGGGAGCTGTTTTTT. Translating gives CASTPGLTRTGELFF.

This clonotype was seen many times. The rearrangement links TRBV7-9 to TRBJ1-5; 7 bases agree with TRBD1. The CDR3 consists of 15 residues. V shed 5 bases and J 0 bases; nucleotides not matched to a gene: 4. From germline, CDR1 is SEHNR and CDR2 FQNEAQ (reference sequence). CDR3: CASSPGQASNQPQHF. In DNA, the CDR3 is TGTGCCAGCAGCCCCGGACAGGCTAGCAATCAGCCCCAGCATTTT.

This clonotype showed up just a few times. This chain uses TRBV9 with TRBJ2-2; 8 bases align to TRBD2. The length of the CDR3 is 16 residues. Germline CDR1 and CDR2: SGDLS and YYNGEE. J lost 0 bases, V lost 4 bases, and 5 bases had no gene match. The CDR3 DNA reads as TGTGCCAGCAGCCAACCGGGACTAGCGAACACCGGGGAGCTGTTTTTT. Translating it yields CASSQPGLANTGELFF.

J is TRBJ2-5 and V is TRBV5-1; the match to TRBD1 covers 10 bases. Germline loops: CDR1 SGHRS, CDR2 YFSETQ. The CDR3 runs 15 residues. Trimming took 4 bases from V and 5 from J; bases not matched to a gene: 8. CDR3 region: CASSLQTGGWETQYF. The CDR3 DNA reads as TGCGCCAGCAGCCTTCAGACAGGGGGCTGGGAGACCCAGTACTTC.

This clonotype was seen at least ten times. This chain links TRBV12-3 or TRBV12-4 with TRBJ1-4, with 8 bases identical to TRBD1. The CDR3 sequence is 14 residues long. With 1 base clipped from V and 10 bases from J, the junction kept 5 bases outside the gene matches. Here the CDR3 reads CASSLGTGIVKLFF. CDR3 DNA sequence: TGTGCCAGCAGTTTAGGGACAGGGATAGTAAAACTGTTTTTT.

This clonotype was observed many times. As DNA, the CDR3 is TGTGCCAGCAGCCCAGTGGGCGGGAGGGTTCATTACGAGCAGTACTTC. Translated: CASSPVGGRVHYEQYF. The rearrangement links TRBV7-9 to TRBJ2-7, with TRBD2 matching 9 bases. J gave up 4 bases and V 5 bases, and 12 bases lay outside the gene matches. The CDR3 totals 16 residues. CDR1 and CDR2 from the germline V gene are SEHNR and FQNEAQ (reference sequence).

The table lists this clonotype with many counts. The chain couples TRBV19 to TRBJ2-7, with no clear D. This CDR3 has 14 residues. Germline V gene sequence: CDR1 LNHDA, CDR2 SQIVND (reference sequence). V was pared by 5 bases and J by 4 bases, with 15 bases between. The DNA for the CDR3 is TGTGCCAGTAGTCCTCGGTCCTGGGGTTACGAGCAGTACTTC. Translation gives CASSPRSWGYEQYF. The full variable domain, its missing parts supplied by reference TRBV19 and TRBJ2-7, is DGGITQSPKYLFRKEGQNVTLSCEQNLNHDAMYWYRQDPGQGLRLIYYSQIVNDFQKGDIAEGYSVSREKKESFPLTVTSAQKNPTAFYLCASSPRSWGYEQYFGPGTRLTVT.

The V call is TRBV2, the J call TRBJ2-6; D is perhaps TRBD1 (6 bases). The CDR3 is 18 residues long. Germline assignment: CDR1 SNHLY and CDR2 FYNNEI. The germline V and J ends were trimmed by 1 base and 2 bases, with 15 bases remaining between them. CDR3: CASSEGNGRGTGANVLTF. The CDR3 DNA reads TGTGCCAGCAGTGAAGGGAACGGCAGGGGCACTGGGGCCAACGTCCTGACTTTC.

This chain connects TRBV24-1 to TRBJ2-2, with a tentative D call TRBD2 (6 bases). Between the trimmed V and J ends, which lost 4 bases and 3 bases, there was a span of 20 bases. The germline V gene has CDR1 KGHDR and CDR2 SFDVKD. CDR3 length equals 18 residues. The CDR3 reads CATSEPGLTYGYTGELFF. CDR3 sequence (DNA): TGTGCCACCAGTGAACCGGGACTTACCTATGGCTACACCGGGGAGCTGTTTTTT.

This clonotype was seen repeatedly, ten times or more. The chain is built from TRBV2 and TRBJ2-6; 8 bases are a match to TRBD2. The CDR3 length is 17 residues. From germline, CDR1 is SNHLY and CDR2 FYNNEI. V dropped 2 bases and J dropped 1; count of bases not matched to a gene: 4. CDR3 protein: CASSEYGGGSGANVLTF. As DNA, the CDR3 is TGTGCCAGCAGTGAATACGGGGGGGGTTCTGGGGCCAACGTCCTGACTTTC.

The V call is TRBV20-1, the J call TRBJ1-6; 7 bases fit TRBD1. This CDR3 is 15 amino acids long. V trimming: 0 bases; J trimming: 7 bases; junction bases outside the gene matches: 6. CDR1 and CDR2 from the germline V gene are DFQATT and SNEGSKA (reference sequence). CDR3 protein: CSARDRTGGNSPLHF. The CDR3 DNA reads as TGCAGTGCTAGAGATCGGACAGGAGGAAATTCACCCCTCCACTTT.

The chain employs TRBV2 and TRBJ2-5, with 13 bases fitting TRBD2. Germline V gene sequence: CDR1 SNHLY, CDR2 FYNNEI. This CDR3 is 17 amino acids long. J gave up 3 bases and V 0 bases, and 4 bases lay outside the gene matches. The CDR3 here is CASSEASGLAGEETQYF. The CDR3, as DNA: TGTGCCAGCAGTGAAGCATCAGGACTAGCGGGGGAAGAGACCCAGTACTTC.

The chain couples TRBV28 to TRBJ1-2; 9 bases map to TRBD1. Germline V gives CDR1 MDHEN, CDR2 SYDVKM. The CDR3 consists of 13 residues. The V and J ends lost 6 bases and 11 bases, in that order; junction bases with no gene match: 10. The CDR3 spells CASRTGTGSSYTF. For the CDR3, the DNA is TGTGCCAGCAGGACCGGGACAGGGTCTTCGTACACCTTC.

The table lists this clonotype with a few counts. This rearrangement joins TRBV4-2 to TRBJ2-6; D uncertain. This CDR3 contains 14 residues. V shed 4 bases and J shed 6 bases, with 10 bases lying between them. Germline V gives CDR1 LGHNA, CDR2 YNFKEQ. CDR3 loop: CASSPSFEANVLTF. The CDR3 DNA reads as TGTGCCAGCAGCCCCTCGTTCGAGGCCAACGTCCTGACTTTC.

This clonotype was detected ten times or more. The rearrangement joins TRBV9 to TRBJ2-2; the D gene is possibly TRBD2 (5 bases). This CDR3 region has 15 residues. V shed 7 bases and J shed 0 bases, with 13 bases lying between them. Germline assignment: CDR1 SGDLS and CDR2 YYNGEE. In nucleotides, the CDR3 is TGTGCCAGCGAGAGAGGGCGGACGAACACCGGGGAGCTGTTTTTT. Translating gives CASERGRTNTGELFF.

This clonotype came up many times. The chain links TRBV14 to TRBJ2-5, with no clear D. This CDR3 spans 16 amino acids. Trimming stripped 1 base from V and 3 bases from J, with 15 bases between. Germline lookup yields CDR1 SGHDN and CDR2 FVKESK. This CDR3 reads CASSQAAWQFEETQYF. In DNA form, the CDR3 reads TGTGCCAGCAGCCAAGCGGCTTGGCAGTTCGAAGAGACCCAGTACTTC.

This clonotype was counted many times. The V and J genes are TRBV19 and TRBJ1-5, with 7 bases lining up with TRBD1. The CDR3 totals 14 residues. The V segment lost 2 bases and the J segment 6 bases; nucleotides outside the gene matches: 4. Germline CDR1 is LNHDA and CDR2 is SQIVND (reference sequence). As DNA, the CDR3 is TGTGCCAGTAGTATAAAGGGGGCGGTTCAGCCCCAGCATTTT. Protein product: CASSIKGAVQPQHF.

This chain links TRBV20-1 with TRBJ1-6; D remains ambiguous. V was clipped by 4 bases and J by 7 bases, with 17 bases between them. The CDR3 is 15 amino acids. The V gene's germline CDR1 is DFQATT and CDR2 SNEGSKA (reference sequence). The CDR3 loop reads CSAIAFGELNSPLHF. CDR3 DNA: TGCAGTGCTATCGCCTTTGGGGAGCTGAATTCACCCCTCCACTTT.

As regards this clonotype: A much larger clone differs by one base, so this may be a read error. V is TRBV9 and J is TRBJ2-5; D unresolved. The V end lost 3 bases, the J end lost 4 bases, and 7 bases lay between the germline ends. The CDR3 is 12 amino acids. CDR1 is SGDLS and CDR2 is YYNGEE in the germline V gene. CDR3 sequence (DNA): TGTGCCAGCAGCGACAACCCAGAGACCCAGTACTTC. It codes for CASSDNPETQYF.

A word on this clonotype: This may be a read error: a much more frequent sequence differs by one nucleotide. V is TRBV20-1 and J is TRBJ1-1; D is perhaps TRBD1 (6 bases). This CDR3 spans 12 amino acids. Trimming pared 4 bases from V and 4 bases from J, leaving 10 bases between. Germline-derived CDR1 and CDR2 are DFQATT and SNEGSKA (reference sequence). This CDR3 reads CSANGGRTEAFF. As DNA, the CDR3 is TGCAGTGCTAACGGGGGGCGCACTGAAGCTTTCTTT.

The rearrangement uses TRBV24-1 and TRBJ1-2, with a possible D match to TRBD1 (6 bases). Germline V gene sequence: CDR1 KGHDR, CDR2 SFDVKD. Trimming removed 7 bases at V and 4 bases at J, with 15 bases between. This CDR3 has 14 residues. This chain's CDR3 is CATRDHRAGYGYTF. The CDR3 bases are TGTGCCACCAGAGATCACAGGGCCGGCTATGGCTACACCTTC.

The chain carries TRBV24-1 and TRBJ2-5, with a weak D call TRBD2 (5 bases). Germline CDR1 reads KGHDR; CDR2 reads SFDVKD. The CDR3 runs to 12 residues. V was trimmed by 0 bases and J by 11 bases, leaving 9 bases between them. CDR3 coding DNA: TGTGCCACCAGTGATTTGCGGGAATCGCAGTACTTC. Amino acid sequence: CATSDLRESQYF.

At least ten counts were recorded for this clonotype. J is TRBJ2-7 and V is TRBV20-1; 9 bases line up with TRBD1. CDR3 size: 12 residues. Germline V CDR1 and CDR2: DFQATT, SNEGSKA (reference sequence). The V gene end was trimmed by 6 bases and the J gene end by 5 bases; junction bases not matched to a gene: 5. CDR3 loop: CSAHRGRNEQYF. In nucleotides, the CDR3 is TGCAGTGCGCACAGGGGGCGCAACGAGCAGTACTTC.

This chain uses TRBV24-1 with TRBJ2-1, with 13 bases identical to TRBD2. In germline, CDR1 is KGHDR, CDR2 SFDVKD. The CDR3 is 16 residues long. V gave up 3 bases and J gave up 7 bases; unmatched junction bases: 5. CDR3 DNA: TGTGCCACCAGTGATGCCGGGACTAGCGGGAAGAATGAGCAGTTCTTC. It translates to CATSDAGTSGKNEQFF.